This TCR beta chain was recorded in a study of cytomegalovirus exposure and HLA in healthy donors. Study conclusions and caveats: Cytomegalovirus status was reportedly diagnosed by the classifier with high specificity and sensitivity.

TCRdb keeps only in-frame clones here, not all; method: immunoSEQ multiplex PCR. The sample holds over 100,000 clones, roughly 95% seen once. This CDR3 contains 17 residues. CDR1 is SGHAT, CDR2 FQNNGV, per germline. V gave up 3 bases and J gave up 0 bases, with 12 bases separating them. Donors came from a validation cohort of approximately 110 subjects, distinct from the first 666-subject cohort. With regard to this clone: As yet, its antigen is unknown.

The source of this sequence is a woman between 18 and 29 years old in good health and CMV-seronegative. Sequencing was carried out using PBMCs. The chain joins TRBV11-2 to TRBJ2-6; no reliable D call. The DNA of the CDR3 is TGTGCCAGCAGCTTTAGTTCCCACGGCTCTGGGGCCAACGTCCTGACTTTC. Protein sequence: CASSFSSHGSGANVLTF. Combining the CDR3 with reference TRBV11-2 and TRBJ2-6 gives the whole variable domain EAGVAQSPRYKIIEKRQSVAFWCNPISGHATLYWYQQILGQGPKLLIQFQNNGVVDDSQLPKDRFSAERLKGVDSTLKIQPAKLEDSAVYLCASSFSSHGSGANVLTFGAGSRLTVL.